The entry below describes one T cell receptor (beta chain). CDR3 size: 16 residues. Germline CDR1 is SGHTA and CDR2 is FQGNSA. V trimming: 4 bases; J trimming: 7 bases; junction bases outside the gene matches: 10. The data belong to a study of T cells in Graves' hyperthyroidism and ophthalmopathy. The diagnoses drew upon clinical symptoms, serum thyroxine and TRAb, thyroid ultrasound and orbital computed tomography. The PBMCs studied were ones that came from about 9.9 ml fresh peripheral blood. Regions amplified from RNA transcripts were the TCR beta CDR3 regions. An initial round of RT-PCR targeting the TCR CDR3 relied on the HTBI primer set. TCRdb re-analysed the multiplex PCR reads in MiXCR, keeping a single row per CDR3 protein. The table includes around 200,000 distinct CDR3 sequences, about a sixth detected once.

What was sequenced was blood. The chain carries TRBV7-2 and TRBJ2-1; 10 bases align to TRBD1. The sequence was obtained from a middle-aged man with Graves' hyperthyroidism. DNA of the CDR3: TGTGCCAGCAGCTATCATCTTGGGACAGGGGTTAATGAGCAGTTCTTC. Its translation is CASSYHLGTGVNEQFF.